This TCR beta chain was identified during a study of blood T cell repertoires in COVID-19. Study background: From T cells, B-cell-depleted T cells, or PBMCs came the material, which was cDNA or gDNA.

Here immunoSEQ multiplex PCR was the method, and the copy in TCRdb shows in-frame clones only, minus some. The data hold 120,000 to 150,000 clones, with around 82% observed a single time. This CDR3 contains 13 residues. V gave up 3 bases and J gave up 0 bases, with 5 bases separating them. Germline V CDR1 and CDR2: SGHNT, YENEEA. This receptor was obtained from a man aged 55-75 years with acute or convalescent COVID-19. Material: peripheral blood. This chain joins TRBV11-3 and TRBJ1-2; no clear D. Here the CDR3 reads CASSFAANYGYTF. As DNA, the CDR3 is TGTGCCAGCAGCTTTGCGGCTAACTATGGCTACACCTTC. Complete variable domain (other parts from reference TRBV11-3 and TRBJ1-2): EAGVVQSPRYKIIEKKQPVAFWCNPISGHNTLYWYLQNLGQGPELLIRYENEEAVDDSQLPKDRFSAERLKGVDSTLKIQPAELGDSAVYLCASSFAANYGYTFGSGTRLTVV.